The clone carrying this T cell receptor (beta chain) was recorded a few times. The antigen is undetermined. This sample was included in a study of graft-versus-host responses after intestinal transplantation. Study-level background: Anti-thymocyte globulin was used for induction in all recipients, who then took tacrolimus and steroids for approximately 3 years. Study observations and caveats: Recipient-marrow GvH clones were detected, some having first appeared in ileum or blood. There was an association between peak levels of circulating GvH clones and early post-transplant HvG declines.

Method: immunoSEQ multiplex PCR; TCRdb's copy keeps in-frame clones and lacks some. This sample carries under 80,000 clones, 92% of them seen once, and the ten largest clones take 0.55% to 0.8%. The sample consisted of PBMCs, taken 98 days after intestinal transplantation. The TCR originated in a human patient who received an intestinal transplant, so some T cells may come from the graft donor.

CDR3 residues: CASSSYYEQYF. The CDR3 nucleotides read TGTGCCAGCAGCTCTTACTACGAGCAGTACTTC. The chain carries TRBV11-2 and TRBJ2-7; D remains unclear. The CDR3 covers 11 residues. Deletions cut 4 bases from V and 3 bases from J, with 4 bases between. CDR1 is SGHAT, CDR2 FQNNGV, per germline.